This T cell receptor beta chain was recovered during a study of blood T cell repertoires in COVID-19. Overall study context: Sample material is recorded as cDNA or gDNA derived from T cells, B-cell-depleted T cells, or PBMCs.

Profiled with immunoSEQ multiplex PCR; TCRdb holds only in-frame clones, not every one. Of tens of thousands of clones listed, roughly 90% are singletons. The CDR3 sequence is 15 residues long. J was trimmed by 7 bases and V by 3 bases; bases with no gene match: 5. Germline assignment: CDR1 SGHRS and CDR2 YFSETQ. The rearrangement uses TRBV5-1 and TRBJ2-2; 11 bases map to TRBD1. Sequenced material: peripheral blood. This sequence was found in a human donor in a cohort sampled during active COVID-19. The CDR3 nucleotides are TGCGCCAGCAGCTCCAGGGGACAGGGGGTCGGGGAGCTGTTTTTT. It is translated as CASSSRGQGVGELFF. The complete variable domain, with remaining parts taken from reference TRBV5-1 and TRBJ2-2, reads KAGVTQTPRYLIKTRGQQVTLSCSPISGHRSVSWYQQTPGQGLQFLFEYFSETQRNKGNFPGRFSGRQFSNSRSEMNVSTLELGDSALYLCASSSRGQGVGELFFGEGSRLTVL.